The 22 T cell receptor beta chains given below trace back to one sample, sequenced in a study of blood T cell repertoires in COVID-19. Sequencing was performed with immunoSEQ multiplex PCR; in TCRdb, only in-frame clones are kept and a portion is missing. The sample lists around 190,000 clones, more than 65% occurring once. Sequencing used peripheral blood. Every receptor here comes from a human donor in a cohort sampled during active COVID-19.

This chain uses TRBV19 with TRBJ1-1; 8 nucleotides line up with TRBD1. Germline values: CDR1 LNHDA, CDR2 SQIVND (reference sequence). The J segment lost 5 bases and the V segment lost 5 bases, leaving 7 bases of the junction unmatched. The length of the CDR3 is 14 residues. The CDR3 loop reads CASSPGQAGTEAFF. The CDR3, as DNA: TGTGCCAGTAGTCCGGGACAGGCTGGTACTGAAGCTTTCTTT.

The chain uses TRBV25-1 and TRBJ1-3; weak D call: TRBD1 (6 bases). The CDR3 has 15 amino acids. The germline gives CDR1 MGHDK, CDR2 SYGVNS. Deletions cut 4 bases from V and 7 bases from J, with 17 bases between. The CDR3 is CASSGRGGGGNTIYF. In nucleotides, the CDR3 is TGTGCCAGCAGTGGCCGAGGGGGGGGAGGGAACACCATATATTTT.

The chain couples TRBV20-1 to TRBJ2-3, with 9 bases aligning to TRBD2. After removal of 3 bases from V and 2 bases from J, the junction contained 6 bases not matched to a gene. Germline loops: CDR1 DFQATT, CDR2 SNEGSKA (reference sequence). The CDR3 is 15 residues long. The CDR3: CSASNLGLATDTQYF. The CDR3 DNA reads as TGCAGTGCTAGTAACCTGGGACTAGCCACAGATACGCAGTATTTT.

This clone was seen a few times. This chain joins TRBV30 and TRBJ1-2; weak D call: TRBD1 (5 bases). CDR3 length equals 13 residues. Trimming pared 1 base from V and 4 bases from J, leaving 10 bases between. Germline V gene lookup returns CDR1 GTSNPN and CDR2 SVGIG (reference sequence). CDR3 protein: CAWSGIGGYGYTF. The DNA of the CDR3 is TGTGCCTGGAGTGGGATCGGGGGCTATGGCTACACCTTC.

This rearrangement joins TRBV27 to TRBJ2-1, with 7 bases matching TRBD2. V shed 6 bases and J 6 bases; nucleotides not matched to a gene: 14. Germline CDR1 and CDR2: MNHEY and SMNVEV (reference sequence). CDR3 length equals 16 residues. Here the CDR3 reads CASSPTGLVHANEQFF. CDR3 in DNA: TGTGCCAGCAGCCCCACCGGACTAGTACACGCCAATGAGCAGTTCTTC.

The gene calls are TRBV28 and TRBJ1-6; no clear D. CDR1 and CDR2 (germline): MDHEN, SYDVKM. This CDR3 spans 13 amino acids. V lost 10 bases and J 2 bases, leaving 9 bases between the germline ends. CDR3 sequence: CATGKAYNSPLHF. The CDR3 nucleotides read TGTGCCACGGGGAAGGCCTATAATTCACCCCTCCACTTT. Together with reference TRBV28 and TRBJ1-6, the CDR3 gives the full variable domain: DVKVTQSSRYLVKRTGEKVFLECVQDMDHENMFWYRQDPGLGLRLIYFSYDVKMKEKGDIPEGYSVSREKKERFSLILESASTNQTSMYLCATGKAYNSPLHFGNGTRLTVT.

The chain has TRBV18 and TRBJ1-4, with 7 nucleotides matching TRBD1. From germline, CDR1 is KGHSH and CDR2 LQKENI. V gave up 2 bases and J gave up 7 bases; unmatched junction bases: 7. This CDR3 has 15 residues. CDR3 DNA: TGTGCCAGCTCACCAGATGCTAACAGGGGTGAAAAACTGTTTTTT. This gives the protein CASSPDANRGEKLFF.

The V gene is TRBV5-6, the J gene TRBJ1-1, with D possibly being TRBD1 (5 bases). This CDR3 region has 15 residues. Germline assignment: CDR1 SGHDT and CDR2 YYEEEE. V shed 6 bases and J shed 4 bases, with 19 bases lying between them. In DNA, the CDR3 is TGTGCCAGCATGCTCTCGGGACTTTTGGGCACTGAAGCTTTCTTT. Translation gives CASMLSGLLGTEAFF.

Only one count was recorded for this clone. The chain joins TRBV28 to TRBJ2-7; 7 bases fit TRBD2. Germline V gene lookup returns CDR1 MDHEN and CDR2 SYDVKM. The CDR3 has 14 residues. Unmatched junction bases numbered 5, after V lost 6 bases and J lost 0 bases. As DNA, the CDR3 is TGTGCCAGCAGCGCTAGCGGTCTCTCCTACGAGCAGTACTTC. Protein product: CASSASGLSYEQYF.

This chain links TRBV28 with TRBJ2-1, with TRBD1 matching 8 bases. The germline CDR1 and CDR2 sequences are MDHEN and SYDVKM. V was pared by 6 bases and J by 5 bases, with 18 bases of the junction left unmatched. This CDR3 has 18 residues. CDR3 nucleotide sequence: TGTGCCAGCAGCTCCGGGACAGGTATTAGATCTTTTCACAATGAGCAGTTCTTC. Protein: CASSSGTGIRSFHNEQFF.

This chain links TRBV7-2 with TRBJ1-5; 8 bases line up with TRBD1. After removal of 3 bases from V and 2 bases from J, the junction contained 6 bases not matched to a gene. This CDR3 region has 16 residues. Germline assignment: CDR1 SGHTA and CDR2 FQGNSA. The CDR3, as DNA: TGTGCCAGCAGCTTGCAGGGGGCGCGGGGCAATCAGCCCCAGCATTTT. As protein: CASSLQGARGNQPQHF.

The chain is built from TRBV6-1 and TRBJ2-1, with D perhaps matching TRBD2 (5 bases). There are 14 residues in the CDR3. The ends were cut back, 6 bases at V and 4 bases at J, with 13 bases in the middle. The germline CDR1 and CDR2 sequences are MNHNS and SASEGT. Here the CDR3 DNA reads TGTGCCAGCAGGGAGAGGGTTTTTTACAATGAGCAGTTCTTC. This gives the protein CASRERVFYNEQFF.

DNA for the CDR3: TGTGCCAGCAGTCCCCGGACAGGTGAAGCTTTCTTT. Amino acids: CASSPRTGEAFF. V and J are TRBV6-4 and TRBJ1-1; TRBD1 aligns across 7 bases. V trimming: 5 bases; J trimming: 7 bases; junction bases outside the gene matches: 4. This CDR3 region has 12 residues. The germline V gene encodes CDR1 MRHNA and CDR2 SNTAGT.

The chain joins TRBV27 to TRBJ2-5, with a weak D call TRBD1 (6 bases). Between the trimmed V and J ends, which lost 2 bases and 3 bases, there was a span of 16 bases. Looked up from germline, CDR1 is MNHEY and CDR2 is SMNVEV (reference sequence). CDR3 size: 16 residues. The CDR3 sequence is CASSLEDRKGEETQYF. The CDR3 DNA reads as TGTGCCAGCAGTTTAGAAGACAGGAAGGGAGAAGAGACCCAGTACTTC.

V gene TRBV11-2 combines with J gene TRBJ2-7, with 8 nucleotides matching TRBD2. The V segment lost 5 bases and the J segment 4 bases; nucleotides outside the gene matches: 13. CDR3 length: 16 residues. Germline CDR1 SGHAT, CDR2 FQNNGV. As DNA, the CDR3 is TGTGCCAGCAGCCGTCGACTAGCGAGTAGATCTTACGAGCAGTACTTC. Amino acids: CASSRRLASRSYEQYF.

The chain is built from TRBV30 and TRBJ2-1, with 10 bases that match TRBD1. Germline CDR1 and CDR2: GTSNPN and SVGIG (reference sequence). V shed 0 bases and J 8 bases; nucleotides not matched to a gene: 4. The CDR3 extends over 14 amino acids. CDR3 bases: TGTGCCTGGAGTGTAGGACAGGGGGTCTATGAGCAGTTCTTC. Amino acids: CAWSVGQGVYEQFF.

The chain has TRBV24-1 and TRBJ2-1, with a tentative D call TRBD2 (5 bases). The CDR3 is 17 residues long. In germline, CDR1 is KGHDR, CDR2 SFDVKD. The V and J ends lost 0 bases and 6 bases respectively, with 17 bases between them. CDR3 coding DNA: TGTGCCACCAGTGATTTGACAGCTAGGGTAGCGAGCAATGAGCAGTTCTTC. It codes for CATSDLTARVASNEQFF.

This clone was found once. The V and J genes are TRBV18 and TRBJ1-1; 9 positions match TRBD1. The V gene's germline CDR1 is KGHSH and CDR2 LQKENI. The CDR3 loop spans 15 amino acids. Unmatched junction bases numbered 7, after V lost 6 bases and J lost 2 bases. The DNA for the CDR3 is TGTGCCAGCTCCCGGACAGGGGCCATAAACACTGAAGCTTTCTTT. Protein product: CASSRTGAINTEAFF. Full variable domain (remainder filled in from reference TRBV18 and TRBJ1-1): NAGVMQNPRHLVRRRGQEARLRCSPMKGHSHVYWYRQLPEEGLKFMVYLQKENIIDESGMPKERFSAEFPKEGPSILRIQQVVRGDSAAYFCASSRTGAINTEAFFGQGTRLTVV.

The CDR3 DNA reads as TGTGCCAGCAGCATCACAGGGGGCGCCGCTGAAGCTTTCTTT. Translation gives CASSITGGAAEAFF. The chain has TRBV7-9 and TRBJ1-1; 9 bases agree with TRBD1. The V segment lost 5 bases and the J segment 6 bases; nucleotides outside the gene matches: 7. Germline V lookup: CDR1 SEHNR, CDR2 FQNEAQ (reference sequence). This CDR3 spans 14 amino acids.

The chain couples TRBV7-2 to TRBJ1-2; TRBD1 aligns across 8 bases. The CDR3 is made up of 15 amino acids. The V and J ends lost 2 bases and 4 bases, in that order; junction bases with no gene match: 6. Germline CDR1 is SGHTA and CDR2 is FQGNSA. The CDR3 loop reads CASSLTAGQGYGYTF. The CDR3 DNA is TGTGCCAGCAGCTTAACCGCTGGACAGGGCTATGGCTACACCTTC. Drawing the rest from reference TRBV7-2 and TRBJ1-2, the complete variable domain is GAGVSQSPSNKVTEKGKDVELRCDPISGHTALYWYRQSLGQGLEFLIYFQGNSAPDKSGLPSDRFSAERTGGSVSTLTIQRTQQEDSAVYLCASSLTAGQGYGYTFGSGTRLTVV.

This clone was detected a few times. The CDR3 nucleotides read TGTGCCAGCAGCTTGGGGCGGGCTAGCGGGTATGGGATTGAGCAGTACTTC. It encodes CASSLGRASGYGIEQYF. The chain recombines TRBV5-4 with TRBJ2-7; 8 bases match TRBD2. Looked up from germline, CDR1 is SGHNT and CDR2 is YYREEE (reference sequence). V shed 0 bases and J 7 bases; nucleotides not matched to a gene: 15. This CDR3 spans 17 amino acids.

This chain uses TRBV10-3 with TRBJ2-3; 7 nucleotides line up with TRBD1. The CDR3 runs to 14 residues. Per the germline V gene, CDR1 is ENHRY and CDR2 is SYGVKD. V shed 9 bases and J 1 base; nucleotides not matched to a gene: 7. CDR3 in amino acids: CAIRQGLGTDTQYF. Written as DNA, the CDR3 is TGTGCCATAAGACAGGGTCTGGGCACAGATACGCAGTATTTT.